The clone carrying this TCR beta chain was seen many times. Its matching antigen is unknown. Trimming took 0 bases from V and 0 from J, leaving 11 bases between them. The CDR3 is 16 amino acids. In germline, CDR1 is SGHNT, CDR2 YENEEA. RNA transcripts gave rise to amplified TCR beta CDR3 regions. The HTBI primer set was used in a first-round RT-PCR of the TCR CDR3. TCRdb reanalysed the multiplex PCR reads using MiXCR and keeps one entry per CDR3 protein. Of roughly 350,000 distinct CDR3 sequences detected, approximately 14% appear once; the ten largest clones hold approximately 23%. This entry comes from a study of T cells in Graves' hyperthyroidism and ophthalmopathy. Study-wide context: Before any treatment, at initial diagnosis, peripheral blood was collected.

General study findings and limits: Most thyroid clonotypes that were expanded above 0.001 also turned up in blood.

Sequencing was carried out using blood. The clonotype originates from a woman aged 25 to 39 with Graves' hyperthyroidism. The gene calls are TRBV11-3 and TRBJ2-5, with TRBD2 as a possible D gene (5 bases). The CDR3 is CASSLDPEGNQETQYF. The CDR3 DNA is TGTGCCAGCAGCTTAGATCCTGAGGGAAACCAAGAGACCCAGTACTTC.